The following is a T cell receptor beta chain sequence with its context. Its antigen remains undetermined. There are no base qualities to consult, and no much larger clone falls within one base. Systemically healthy Caucasian individuals from Russia, some 40 in total and aged roughly 6 to 100 years, were included as donors. Each donor gave about 11 milliliters of peripheral blood, drawn into EDTA-treated Vacutainer tubes. Ficoll-Paque density-gradient centrifugation was used to isolate PBMCs, with at least 7 million obtained per sample. Total RNA was extracted from PBMCs with Trizol reagent, with at least 5.5 micrograms obtained per sample. For every donor, flow cytometry on a PBMC aliquot measured the percentage of naive CD45RAhigh/CD27high T cells. Including cysteine and phenylalanine, the CDR3 has 16 amino acids. The DNA shown is the 48-base CDR3, in frame from base 1. Taken from the germline V gene (reference sequence), the CDR1 and CDR2 loops are DFQATT and SNEGSKA. Compared with germline, V lacks 3 bases and J lacks 4 bases; bases without a gene match: 13.

The protocol used for the library was 5' RACE. Sequencing used an Illumina HiSeq 2500. A second PCR of about 6 to 11 cycles was run with a J-beta primer mix and a sample-barcoded 5' primer. Each TCR beta cDNA molecule received a unique molecular identifier from a template-switch 5' adaptor carrying 12 random nucleotides. Each sample yielded at least 2.5 million CDR3-containing paired-end reads. The Mint cDNA synthesis kit, primed by a TRBC-specific oligonucleotide, was used to synthesize first-strand cDNA from all RNA. Following uracil-DNA glycosylase treatment, all cDNA underwent a first 18-cycle PCR with the universal primers M1SS and BC2_uni_R. Regarding the original processing steps: For normalization, 1 million high-quality reads were randomly selected from each sample, with every read carrying a distinct molecular identifier. Instead of being binned into consensus sequences, reads that shared molecular identifiers were thrown out. CDR3 identification, clonotype clustering and error correction used MiTCR with a Q25 quality threshold and the strictest error-elimination algorithm. Lower-bound total TCR beta diversity was estimated with a nonparametric unseen species model using Euler transformation. Clones were called with MiXCR by TCRdb after fastp trimmed the public reads at Q25, and only in-frame beta chains were retained. Records with the same CDR3 protein are collapsed into one entry carrying the most frequent genes and DNA. These V and J calls originate from TCRdb's pipeline instead of the authors' own analysis. The sample has approximately 1.5 million distinct CDR3 sequences on record, roughly 32% of them singletons. The ten largest clones take up over 9% of the sample.

This record comes from a study of blood T cells in healthy people across ages (dated by TCRdb to between 2015 and 2016). For context, the study as a whole: In model experiments, roughly one uniquely barcoded TCR beta cDNA molecule per two T cells was captured by template switching. To avoid experimental bias, donors of different ages were distributed randomly across sequencing lanes. For two donors (one aged 18 to 29 and one aged 80 or older), the study analyzed two additional independent replicas of 1 million unique cDNA reads from the same blood draw. The study measured age-related changes in TCR beta repertoire diversity using deep sequencing normalized with unique cDNA molecular identifiers. Four age groups were formed from the donors: young (average roughly 15 years), middle-aged (roughly 38), aged (around 62) and long-lived (about 80).

Beyond this particular receptor, the publication reports: There was a strong correlation between observed TCR beta diversity and the percentage of naive T cells measured by flow cytometry. Because the CMV infection status of the donors was unknown, age-related changes in expanded clonotypes may potentially have been confounded. The long-lived group showed more naive CD4+ T cells, fewer expanded clones and increased TCR diversity than the aged group, suggesting age selection. Because profiling used bulk unsorted PBMCs, naive and antigen-experienced compartments could not be compared conclusively. Total diversity estimates from one million sequenced T cells were considered lower bounds and underestimates. As age increased, observed TCR beta diversity per million T cells dropped in a roughly linear way, and a significant reduction was already evident by age 40.

This chain joins TRBV20-1 to TRBJ2-5; TRBD1 matches 8 bases in the middle. Sequenced material: blood. This TCR derives from a woman aged 25 to 39 in good health. The sequenced DNA: TGCAGTGCTAGTTCTCAGCAGGGGGCTAAAGGAGAGACCCAGTACTTC. This yields the protein CSASSQQGAKGETQYF.